This T cell receptor beta chain was captured by sequencing in a study of blood T cell repertoires in COVID-19. Data came from immunoSEQ multiplex PCR; TCRdb stores just in-frame clones and leaves some out. The sample consists of around 100,000 clones, 80% of them appearing once. V lost 4 bases and J lost 0, with 11 bases in between. The germline V gene has CDR1 LGHDT and CDR2 YNNKEL (reference sequence). This CDR3 has 15 amino acids. The chain joins TRBV3-1 (or the pseudogene TRBV3-2) to TRBJ2-3; D is unresolved. The sequencing sample was made of peripheral blood. The TCR sequence derives from a woman in her 70s with acute or convalescent COVID-19. The CDR3 nucleotides are TGTGCCAGCAGCCGACAACAGCCTAGCACAGATACGCAGTATTTT. Protein sequence: CASSRQQPSTDTQYF.